This record concerns one TCR beta chain sequence. The antigen remains unidentified. The study ran its PCR with 60 Vbeta and 13 Jbeta primers. Some clones are missing from TCRdb's copy, which holds only in-frame ones; the method was immunoSEQ multiplex PCR. This table has fewer than 250,000 clones, roughly 82% appearing once. The CDR3 consists of 15 residues. The V and J ends lost 3 bases and 1 base respectively, with 10 bases between them. Germline V gives CDR1 LNHDA, CDR2 SQIVND (reference sequence). These data come from a study of cytomegalovirus exposure and HLA in healthy donors. General study findings and limits: As a later analysis showed, several of the most significant clusters appeared to be linked to common viral pathogens. What was likely a sequencing artifact was a cluster of highly shared sequence variants. Serostatus for CMV was the only available immune exposure information.

The gene calls are TRBV19 and TRBJ2-1; D might be TRBD2 (5 bases). The sample consisted of PBMCs. The origin of this receptor is a man aged 35-49 years in good health and CMV-seropositive. CDR3 sequence: CASSIPGSSYNEQFF. DNA for the CDR3: TGTGCCAGTAGTATTCCGGGGTCTTCCTACAATGAGCAGTTCTTC.